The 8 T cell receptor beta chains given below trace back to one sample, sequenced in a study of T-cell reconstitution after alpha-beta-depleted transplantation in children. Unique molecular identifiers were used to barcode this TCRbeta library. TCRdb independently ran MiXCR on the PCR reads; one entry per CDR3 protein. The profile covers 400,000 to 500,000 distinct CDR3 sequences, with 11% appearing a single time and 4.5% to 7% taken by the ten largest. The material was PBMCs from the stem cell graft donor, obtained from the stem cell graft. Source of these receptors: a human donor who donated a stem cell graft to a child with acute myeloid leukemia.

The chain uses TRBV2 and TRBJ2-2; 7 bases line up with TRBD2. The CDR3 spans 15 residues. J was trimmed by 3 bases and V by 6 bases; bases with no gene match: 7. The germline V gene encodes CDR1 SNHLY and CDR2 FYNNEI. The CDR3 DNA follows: TGTGCCAGCAGCCCAACGGCGGGGGACACCGGGGAGCTGTTTTTT. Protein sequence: CASSPTAGDTGELFF.

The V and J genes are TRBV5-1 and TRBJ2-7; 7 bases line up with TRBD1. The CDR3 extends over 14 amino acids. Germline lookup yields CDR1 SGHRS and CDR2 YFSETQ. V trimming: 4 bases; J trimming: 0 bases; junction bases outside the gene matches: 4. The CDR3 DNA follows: TGCGCCAGCAGCCCTGGGGACAGCTCCTACGAGCAGTACGTC. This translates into CASSPGDSSYEQYV.

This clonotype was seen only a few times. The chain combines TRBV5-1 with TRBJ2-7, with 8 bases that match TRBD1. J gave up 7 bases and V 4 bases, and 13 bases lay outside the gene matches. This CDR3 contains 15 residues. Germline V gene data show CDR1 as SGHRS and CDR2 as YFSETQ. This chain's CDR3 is CASSLRGRGLSEQYF. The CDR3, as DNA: TGCGCCAGCAGCCTCAGGGGGCGGGGATTAAGTGAGCAGTACTTC.

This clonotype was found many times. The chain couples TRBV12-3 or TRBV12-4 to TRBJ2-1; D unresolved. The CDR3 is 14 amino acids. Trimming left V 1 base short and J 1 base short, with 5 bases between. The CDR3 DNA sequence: TGTGCCAGCAGTTTAGTCCCTTCCTACAATGAGCAGTTCTTC. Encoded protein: CASSLVPSYNEQFF.

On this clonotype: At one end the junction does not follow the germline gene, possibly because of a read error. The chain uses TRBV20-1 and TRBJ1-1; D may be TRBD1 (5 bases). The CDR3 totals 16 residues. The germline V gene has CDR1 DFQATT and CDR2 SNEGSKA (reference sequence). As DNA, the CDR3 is TGCAGTGCTAGAGATCGGCAGGGAGGGGCGAACACTCAAGCTTTCTTT. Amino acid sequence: CSARDRQGGANTQAFF.

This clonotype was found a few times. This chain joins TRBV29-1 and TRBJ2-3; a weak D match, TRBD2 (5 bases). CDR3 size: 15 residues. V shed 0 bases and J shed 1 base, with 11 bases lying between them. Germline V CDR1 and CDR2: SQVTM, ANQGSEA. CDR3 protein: CSVEDGGGGTDTQYF. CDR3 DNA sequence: TGCAGCGTTGAAGATGGAGGTGGAGGCACAGATACGCAGTATTTT.

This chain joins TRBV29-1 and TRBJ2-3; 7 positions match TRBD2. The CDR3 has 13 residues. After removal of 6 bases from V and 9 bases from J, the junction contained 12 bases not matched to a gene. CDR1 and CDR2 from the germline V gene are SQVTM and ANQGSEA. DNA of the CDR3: TGCAGCGTACACGGGACTATCGTTACCACGCAGTATTTT. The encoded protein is CSVHGTIVTTQYF.

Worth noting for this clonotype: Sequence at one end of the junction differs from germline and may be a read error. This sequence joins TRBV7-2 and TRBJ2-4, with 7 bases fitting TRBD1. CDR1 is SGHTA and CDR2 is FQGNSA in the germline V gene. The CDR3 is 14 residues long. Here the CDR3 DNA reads TGTGCCAGCAGCCCTTCACCCTCCTCGACAGGGAAAGACTTC. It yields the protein CASSPSPSSTGKDF.